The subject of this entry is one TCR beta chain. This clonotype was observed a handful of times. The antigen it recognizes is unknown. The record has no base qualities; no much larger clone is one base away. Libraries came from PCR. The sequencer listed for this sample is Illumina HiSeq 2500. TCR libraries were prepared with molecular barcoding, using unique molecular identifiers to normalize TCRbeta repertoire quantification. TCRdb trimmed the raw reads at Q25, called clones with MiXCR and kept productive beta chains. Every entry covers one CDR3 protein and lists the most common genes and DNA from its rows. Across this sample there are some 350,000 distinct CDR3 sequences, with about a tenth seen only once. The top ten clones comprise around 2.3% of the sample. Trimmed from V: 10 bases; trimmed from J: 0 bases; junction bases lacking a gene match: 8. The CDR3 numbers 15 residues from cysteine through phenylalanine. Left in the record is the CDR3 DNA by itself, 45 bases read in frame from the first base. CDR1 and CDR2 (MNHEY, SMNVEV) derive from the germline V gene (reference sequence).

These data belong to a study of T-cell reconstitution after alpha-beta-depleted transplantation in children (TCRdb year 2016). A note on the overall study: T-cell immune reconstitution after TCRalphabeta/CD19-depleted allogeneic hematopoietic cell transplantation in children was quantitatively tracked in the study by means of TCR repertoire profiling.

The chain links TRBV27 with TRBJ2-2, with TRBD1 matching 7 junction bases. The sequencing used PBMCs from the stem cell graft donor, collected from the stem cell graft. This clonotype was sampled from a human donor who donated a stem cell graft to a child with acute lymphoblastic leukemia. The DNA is TGTGCCACCACGGGGCAGGGGGCGAACACCGGGGAGCTGTTTTTT. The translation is CATTGQGANTGELFF.